This TCR beta chain came from a study of cytomegalovirus exposure and HLA in healthy donors. Trimming left V 5 bases short and J 6 bases short, with 9 bases between. Germline V gene sequence: CDR1 MGHRA, CDR2 YSYEKL. The CDR3 is 12 residues long. To note about this clone: Its antigen remains unidentified.

General study points: Investigators reported 150 to 200 TCR beta chains as tied to cytomegalovirus.

Researchers ran the PCR with 60 Vbeta and 13 Jbeta primers. This table comes from immunoSEQ multiplex PCR, and its TCRdb copy is limited to in-frame clones, with some not included. The sample holds about 92,000 clones; 69% are singletons and the top ten take 2.7%. This receptor was taken from a man in his fifties in good health and CMV-seronegative. The sample was PBMCs. The V and J genes are TRBV4-1 and TRBJ2-3; a possible D gene is TRBD2 (5 bases). The CDR3 region has the DNA TGCGCCAGCAGCTACCGAGGGGATACGCAGTATTTT. As protein: CASSYRGDTQYF.